The present T cell receptor (beta chain) was sequenced within a study of blood T cell repertoires in COVID-19. Study details: Italy, Spain and the United States were the sources of the convalescent and acute COVID-19 samples. PBMCs, B-cell-depleted T cells, or T cells provided the cDNA or gDNA that made up the material.

As processed by the authors: Cell counts per sample came from amplifying reference gene primers. The table came from immunoSEQ multiplex PCR; TCRdb's copy has only in-frame clones and leaves some out. V and J calls and clone size are given by that table; D and trimming were obtained from the DNA. Of tens of thousands of clones detected, 75% to 90% appear once; the ten largest clones hold around 3%. CDR3 length: 16 amino acids. This sequence originates from a woman in her 50s with active or convalescent COVID-19. Material: peripheral blood. The gene calls are TRBV21-1 and TRBJ2-2; the table assigns TRBD1, which was not confirmed against the DNA. TRBV21-1 is described as a pseudogene. CDR3 sequence: CASSKAARMVTGELFF. In nucleotides, the CDR3 is TGTGCCAGCAGCAAAGCGGCAAGAATGGTCACCGGGGAGCTGTTTTTT.